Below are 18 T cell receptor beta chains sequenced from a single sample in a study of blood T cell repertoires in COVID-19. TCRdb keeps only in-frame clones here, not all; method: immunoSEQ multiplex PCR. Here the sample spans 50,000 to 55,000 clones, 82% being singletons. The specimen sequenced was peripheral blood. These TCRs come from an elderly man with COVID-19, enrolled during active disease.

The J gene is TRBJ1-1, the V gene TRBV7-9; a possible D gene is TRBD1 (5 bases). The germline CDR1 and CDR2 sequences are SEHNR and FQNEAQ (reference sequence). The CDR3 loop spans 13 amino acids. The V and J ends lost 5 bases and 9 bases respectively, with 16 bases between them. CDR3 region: CASSGTDRDKAFF. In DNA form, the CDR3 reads TGTGCCAGCAGCGGAACCGACAGAGACAAAGCTTTCTTT.

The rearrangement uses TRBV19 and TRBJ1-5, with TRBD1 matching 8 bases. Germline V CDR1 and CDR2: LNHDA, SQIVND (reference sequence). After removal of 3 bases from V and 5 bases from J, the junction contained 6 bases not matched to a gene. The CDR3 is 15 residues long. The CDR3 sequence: CASSIPPGGDQPQHF. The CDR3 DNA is TGTGCCAGTAGTATCCCCCCAGGGGGCGATCAGCCCCAGCATTTT.

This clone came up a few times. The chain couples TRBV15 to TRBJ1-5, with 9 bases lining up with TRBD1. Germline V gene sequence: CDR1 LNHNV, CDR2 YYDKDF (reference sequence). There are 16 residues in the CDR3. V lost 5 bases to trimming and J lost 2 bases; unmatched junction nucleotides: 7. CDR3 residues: CATSGGTGFRNQPQHF. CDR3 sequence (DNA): TGTGCCACCAGCGGCGGGACAGGGTTTCGCAATCAGCCCCAGCATTTT. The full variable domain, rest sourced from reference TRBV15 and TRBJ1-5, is DAMVIQNPRYQVTQFGKPVTLSCSQTLNHNVMYWYQQKSSQAPKLLFHYYDKDFNNEADTPDNFQSRRPNTSFCFLDIRSPGLGDTAMYLCATSGGTGFRNQPQHFGDGTRLSIL.

The CDR3, as DNA: TGTGCCAGCAGCTTGGGAGGAGCTGGAAACACCATATATTTT. Amino acids: CASSLGGAGNTIYF. The J gene is TRBJ1-3, the V gene TRBV5-4; D gene unclear. Germline loops: CDR1 SGHNT, CDR2 YYREEE (reference sequence). V was trimmed by 0 bases and J by 2 bases, leaving 6 bases between them. The CDR3 is made up of 14 amino acids. Variable domain in full (rest from reference TRBV5-4 and TRBJ1-3): ETGVTQSPTHLIKTRGQQVTLRCSSQSGHNTVSWYQQALGQGPQFIFQYYREEENGRGNFPPRFSGLQFPNYSSELNVNALELDDSALYLCASSLGGAGNTIYFGEGSWLTVV.

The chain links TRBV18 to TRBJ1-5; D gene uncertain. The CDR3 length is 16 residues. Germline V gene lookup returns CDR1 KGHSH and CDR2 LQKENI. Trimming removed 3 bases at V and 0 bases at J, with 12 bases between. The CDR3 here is CASSPPGSDSNQPQHF. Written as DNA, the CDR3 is TGTGCCAGCTCACCCCCGGGTTCCGATAGCAATCAGCCCCAGCATTTT.

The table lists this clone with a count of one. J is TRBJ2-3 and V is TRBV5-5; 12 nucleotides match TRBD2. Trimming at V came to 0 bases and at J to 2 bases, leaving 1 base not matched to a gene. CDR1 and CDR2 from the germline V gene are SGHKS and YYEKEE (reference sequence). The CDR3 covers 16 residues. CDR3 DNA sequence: TGTGCCAGCAGCTTGGGGACTAGCGGGAACACAGATACGCAGTATTTT. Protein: CASSLGTSGNTDTQYF.

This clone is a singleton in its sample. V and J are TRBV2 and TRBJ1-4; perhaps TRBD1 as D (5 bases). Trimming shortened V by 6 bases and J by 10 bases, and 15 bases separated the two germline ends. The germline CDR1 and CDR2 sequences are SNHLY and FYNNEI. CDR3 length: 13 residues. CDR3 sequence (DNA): TGTGCCAGCAGGCCGGGCTCGCAGGGAAAACTGTTTTTT. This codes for CASRPGSQGKLFF. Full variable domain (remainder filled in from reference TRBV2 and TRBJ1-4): EPEVTQTPSHQVTQMGQEVILRCVPISNHLYFYWYRQILGQKVEFLVSFYNNEISEKSEIFDDQFSVERPDGSNFTLKIRSTKLEDSAMYFCASRPGSQGKLFFGSGTQLSVL.

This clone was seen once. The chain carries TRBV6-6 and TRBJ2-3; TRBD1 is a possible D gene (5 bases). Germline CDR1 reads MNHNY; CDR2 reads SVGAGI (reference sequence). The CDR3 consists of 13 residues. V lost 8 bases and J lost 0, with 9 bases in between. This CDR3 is CASGADSTDTQYF. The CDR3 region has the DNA TGTGCCAGCGGGGCAGATAGCACAGATACGCAGTATTTT.

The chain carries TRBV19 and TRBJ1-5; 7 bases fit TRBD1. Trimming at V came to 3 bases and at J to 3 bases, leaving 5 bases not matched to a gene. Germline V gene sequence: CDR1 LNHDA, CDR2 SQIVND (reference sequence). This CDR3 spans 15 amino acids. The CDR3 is CASSMAGGFNQPQHF. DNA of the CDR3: TGTGCCAGTAGTATGGCAGGGGGATTCAATCAGCCCCAGCATTTT.

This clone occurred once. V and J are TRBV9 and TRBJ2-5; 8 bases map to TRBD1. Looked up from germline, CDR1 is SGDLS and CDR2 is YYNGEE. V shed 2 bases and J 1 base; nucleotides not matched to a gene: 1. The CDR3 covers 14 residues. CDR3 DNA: TGTGCCAGCAGCGTGGGGACAGGCCAAGAGACCCAGTACTTC. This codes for CASSVGTGQETQYF.

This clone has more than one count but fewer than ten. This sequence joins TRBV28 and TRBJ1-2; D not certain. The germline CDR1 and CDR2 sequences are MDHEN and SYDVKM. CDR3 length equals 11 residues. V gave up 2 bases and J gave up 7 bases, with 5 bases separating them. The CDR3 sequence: CASSLGSGYTF. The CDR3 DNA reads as TGTGCCAGCAGTTTAGGGAGTGGCTACACCTTC.

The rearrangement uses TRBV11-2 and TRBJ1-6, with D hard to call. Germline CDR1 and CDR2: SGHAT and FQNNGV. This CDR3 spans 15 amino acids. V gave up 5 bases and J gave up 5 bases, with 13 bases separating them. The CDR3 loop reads CASSVHLVDNSPLHF. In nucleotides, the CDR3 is TGTGCCAGCAGCGTCCACTTGGTAGATAATTCACCCCTCCACTTT.

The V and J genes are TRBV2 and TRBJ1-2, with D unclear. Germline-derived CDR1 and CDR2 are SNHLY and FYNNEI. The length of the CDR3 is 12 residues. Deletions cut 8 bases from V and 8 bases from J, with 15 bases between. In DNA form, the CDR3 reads TGTGCCAGCGAGGGCGGGGTGGAAGGCTACACCTTC. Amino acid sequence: CASEGGVEGYTF.

The CDR3 loop is CASSLLAGKSNQPQHF. The CDR3 bases are TGCGCCAGCAGCTTGCTGGCAGGGAAAAGCAATCAGCCCCAGCATTTT. The V and J genes are TRBV5-1 and TRBJ1-5; D may be TRBD1 (5 bases). Between the trimmed V and J ends, which lost 1 base and 1 base, there was a span of 12 bases. CDR1 and CDR2 from the germline V gene are SGHRS and YFSETQ. The CDR3 is 16 residues long.

CDR3 coding DNA: TGTGCCAGCAGTCTAGATACGCAGTATTTT. This sequence encodes CASSLDTQYF. This sequence joins TRBV2 and TRBJ2-3; D gene unclear. The ends were cut back, 5 bases at V and 5 bases at J, with 2 bases in the middle. The CDR3 has 10 residues. CDR1 is SNHLY, CDR2 FYNNEI, per germline.

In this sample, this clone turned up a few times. The CDR3: CASTLSETQYF. The CDR3, as DNA: TGTGCCAGCACCCTATCGGAGACCCAGTACTTC. This chain joins TRBV6-5 and TRBJ2-5; D is undetermined. Germline loops: CDR1 MNHEY, CDR2 SVGAGI. Between the trimmed V and J ends, which lost 7 bases and 5 bases, there was a span of 8 bases. CDR3 size: 11 residues.

CDR3: CASSSTSGASTDTQYF. The CDR3 DNA reads as TGTGCCAGTAGTTCCACTAGCGGGGCCAGCACAGATACGCAGTATTTT. This chain uses TRBV19 with TRBJ2-3; 10 bases align to TRBD2. Unmatched junction bases numbered 5, after V lost 5 bases and J lost 0 bases. The CDR3 has 16 amino acids. Germline CDR1 reads LNHDA; CDR2 reads SQIVND (reference sequence).

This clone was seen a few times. The CDR3 nucleotides are TGTGCCTGGAGTGAGGCAGGGGGTTTTTTTACGACTGAAGCTTTCTTT. Residues: CAWSEAGGFFTTEAFF. V usage is TRBV30 and J usage is TRBJ1-1; 7 nucleotides agree with TRBD1. The CDR3 runs 16 residues. The junction had 13 bases not matched to a gene; V was cut back by 1 base and J by 5 bases. Germline V gives CDR1 GTSNPN, CDR2 SVGIG (reference sequence).